This TCR beta chain is from a study of vaccination and CD4 T cells after COVID-19. The wider study: Collection of post-COVID samples occurred a median approximately 97 days after diagnosis, spanning a range of 35 to 161.

The germline V gene encodes CDR1 MGHRA and CDR2 YSYEKL. V was trimmed by 1 base and J by 5 bases, leaving 8 bases between them. The CDR3 runs to 13 residues. Oncomine TCR Beta short-read sequencing was applied to DNA from cultured CD4+ T cells. TCRdb analysed the PCR reads with MiXCR anew, one entry per CDR3 protein. This table has several thousand distinct CDR3 sequences, 55% appearing once. As to this clonotype: Its matching antigen is unknown.

The sample's treatment: roughly 10-day PBMC culture with coronavirus spike peptide pools or control peptides (ViraFEST assay). The chain uses TRBV4-1 and TRBJ2-5; D not certain. This clonotype was sampled from a human donor who had recovered from COVID-19. Sequences were obtained from CD4+ T cells from blood, cultured in vitro. The DNA for the CDR3 is TGCGCCAGCAGCCAAGGAATGCCGGAGACCCAGTACTTC. It translates to CASSQGMPETQYF.